Below, one TCR beta chain is given with its context. Antigen unknown. A much bigger clone sits one base away, suggesting this may be a read error. These data belong to a study of molecular identifiers for immune sequencing clone quantification. CD8+CD4-CCR7+CD45RA+ cells were sorted as naive CD8 T cells. Generation of bulk TCR libraries relied on previously described methods and listed TCR primers. TCRdb fed the PCR reads into MiXCR, producing one record per CDR3 protein. Among approximately 680,000 distinct CDR3 sequences listed, 25% were seen once. Notes on the study in general: Barcode collisions between identical TCR molecules could shrink estimates of highly expanded clone sizes.

This CDR3 has 14 residues. Germline CDR1 and CDR2: SQVTM and ANQGSEA. This receptor was taken from a human donor in good health. Some libraries in this study had Jurkat cell RNA spiked in. This chain uses TRBV29-1 with TRBJ2-2; TRBD2 aligns across 7 bases. The sample was naive CD8+ T cells from blood, with Jurkat cell RNA spiked in. Subset noted: FACS-sorted CD8+CD4-CCR7+CD45RA+ naive T cells. This CDR3 reads CSVEREWNAGELFF. DNA for the CDR3: TGCAGCGTTGAGCGGGAGTGGAACGCCGGGGAGCTGTTTTTT.